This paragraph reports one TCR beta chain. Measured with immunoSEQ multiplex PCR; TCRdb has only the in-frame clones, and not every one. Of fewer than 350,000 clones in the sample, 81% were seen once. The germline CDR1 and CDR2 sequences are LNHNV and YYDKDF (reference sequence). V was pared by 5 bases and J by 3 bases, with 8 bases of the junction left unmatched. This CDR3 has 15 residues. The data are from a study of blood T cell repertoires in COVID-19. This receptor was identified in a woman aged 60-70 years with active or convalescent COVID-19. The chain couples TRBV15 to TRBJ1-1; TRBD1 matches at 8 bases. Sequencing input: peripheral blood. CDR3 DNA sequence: TGTGCCACCAGCCAACGGACAGGGAAAGACACTGAAGCTTTCTTT. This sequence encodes CATSQRTGKDTEAFF.